This is a list of T cell receptor beta chains from one sample in a study of blood T cell repertoires in COVID-19. The table came from immunoSEQ multiplex PCR; TCRdb's copy has only in-frame clones and leaves some out. This table has 150,000 or so clones, around 82% appearing once. Sequencing was done on a sample of peripheral blood. Receptor source: a man in his sixties with COVID-19, enrolled during active disease. Both conserved end residues are part of each CDR3. The D gene is left open where the match is weak. Expanded clones are given a class, and other clones once, few, many or no size at all.

D: .; size: .; length: 13; J: TRBJ2-7; V: TRBV10-3; DNA: TGTGCCATCAGTATAGCCATGGATTACGAGCAGTACTTC; CDR3: CAISIAMDYEQYF
D: .; size: .; length: 15; J: TRBJ1-6; V: TRBV4-2; DNA: TGTGCCAGCAGCCAAGCCAGGACGGGAGATTCACCCCTCCACTTT; CDR3: CASSQARTGDSPLHF
D: .; size: .; length: 13; J: TRBJ1-2; V: TRBV12-3/TRBV12-4; DNA: TGTGCCAGCAGGCCCCAGGTTTCTGGTGGCTACACCTTC; CDR3: CASRPQVSGGYTF
D: .; size: once; length: 14; J: TRBJ1-1; V: TRBV10-2; DNA: TGCGCCAGCAGGGCACAGGGTAAGAACACTGAAGCTTTCTTT; CDR3: CASRAQGKNTEAFF
D: .; size: .; length: 14; J: TRBJ2-7; V: TRBV15; DNA: TGTGCCACCAGCACCCGTTACACAGGGTCCGAGCAGTACTTC; CDR3: CATSTRYTGSEQYF
D: TRBD1; size: .; length: 15; J: TRBJ2-7; V: TRBV6-1; DNA: TGTGCCAGCAGTGAAGCATCGACAGGGCCCTACGAGCAGTACTTC; CDR3: CASSEASTGPYEQYF
D: TRBD2; size: .; length: 15; J: TRBJ2-1; V: TRBV7-3; DNA: TGTGCCAGCAGCGACTCACCGGGACTAGCTAGTGAGCAGTTCTTC; CDR3: CASSDSPGLASEQFF
D: TRBD2; size: .; length: 16; J: TRBJ2-1; V: TRBV28; DNA: TGTGCCAGCAGTTTACCCCCTAGCGGGAGGGCCAGCGAGCAGTTCTTC; CDR3: CASSLPPSGRASEQFF
D: .; size: .; length: 17; J: TRBJ1-5; V: TRBV19; DNA: TGTGCCAGTAGTGCTCAGACCGGGAAGGACCTCAATCAGCCCCAGCATTTT; CDR3: CASSAQTGKDLNQPQHF
D: TRBD1; size: many; length: 15; J: TRBJ2-7; V: TRBV7-9; DNA: TGTGCCAGCAGCCGTCTGGGGGACAGATCCTACGAGCAGTACTTC; CDR3: CASSRLGDRSYEQYF
D: .; size: .; length: 12; J: TRBJ1-2; V: TRBV28; DNA: TGTGCCAGCAGTGTCCGGGGCTATGGCTACACCTTC; CDR3: CASSVRGYGYTF
D: TRBD2; size: .; length: 16; J: TRBJ2-5; V: TRBV7-9; DNA: TGTGCCAGCAGCTTAGTGGGCGGGAGTGTAGGAGAGACCCAGTACTTC; CDR3: CASSLVGGSVGETQYF
D: .; size: .; length: 15; J: TRBJ2-6; V: TRBV5-8; DNA: TGTGCCAGCAGCCCTCGGAGGTCTGGGGCCAACGTCCTGACTTTC; CDR3: CASSPRRSGANVLTF
D: TRBD2; size: .; length: 13; J: TRBJ2-7; V: TRBV19; DNA: TGTGCCACACAAGGCGGGGGGCCCTACGAGCAGTACTTC; CDR3: CATQGGGPYEQYF
D: .; size: .; length: 15; J: TRBJ1-3; V: TRBV19; DNA: TGTGCCAGTAGTATAGAGCGACAGACGAGAAACACCATATATTTT; CDR3: CASSIERQTRNTIYF